This T cell receptor (beta chain) emerged from a study of graft-versus-host responses after intestinal transplantation. Study context: Among the recipients, transplants were multivisceral, liver-intestinal, or isolated intestinal. Study-level findings and limits: Those patients showing graft-donor T cell macrochimerism displayed high graft-versus-host to host-versus-graft clonal ratios in allografts. Investigators detected GvH clones in recipient marrow, with some emerging earlier in ileum or blood.

CDR1 and CDR2 (germline): MGHRA, YSYEKL. V gave up 0 bases and J gave up 1 base, with 8 bases separating them. This CDR3 is built from 15 residues. The protocol was immunoSEQ multiplex PCR, while the TCRdb copy is restricted to in-frame clones and leaves out a portion. The sample has around 96,000 clones; 80% to 95% are singletons. A word on this clone: Its antigen is as yet unknown.

This chain joins TRBV4-1 and TRBJ2-3; D gene ambiguous. The sample in question was unstimulated CD4+ T cells sorted from spleen or lymph node cells, obtained before intestinal transplant. The receptor was derived from a human donor who received an intestinal transplant. The CDR3 nucleotides are TGCGCCAGCAGCCAAGATCGAGCTCGCACAGATACGCAGTATTTT. Amino acid sequence: CASSQDRARTDTQYF.